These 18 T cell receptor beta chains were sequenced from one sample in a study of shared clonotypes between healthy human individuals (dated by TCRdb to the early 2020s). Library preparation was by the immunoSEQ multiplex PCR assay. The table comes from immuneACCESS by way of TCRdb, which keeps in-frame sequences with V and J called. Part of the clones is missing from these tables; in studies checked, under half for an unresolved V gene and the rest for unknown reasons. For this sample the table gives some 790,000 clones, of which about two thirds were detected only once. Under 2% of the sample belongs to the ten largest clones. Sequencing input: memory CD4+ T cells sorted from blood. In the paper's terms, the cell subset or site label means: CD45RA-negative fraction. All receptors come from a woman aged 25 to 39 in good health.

This chain's CDR3 is CASSFLEPETQYF. The CDR3 DNA reads as TGCGCCAGCAGCTTCCTGGAGCCAGAGACCCAGTACTTC. This chain joins TRBV5-1 and TRBJ2-5; the D is unclear. V was shortened by 2 bases and J by 4 bases, with 9 bases between the two germline ends. The CDR3 length is 13 residues. Germline CDR1 and CDR2: SGHRS and YFSETQ.

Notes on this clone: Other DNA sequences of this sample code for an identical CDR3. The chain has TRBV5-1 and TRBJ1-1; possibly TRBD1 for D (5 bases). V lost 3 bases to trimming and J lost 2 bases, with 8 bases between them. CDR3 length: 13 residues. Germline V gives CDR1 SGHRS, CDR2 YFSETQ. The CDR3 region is CASSSQGNTEAFF. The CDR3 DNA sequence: TGCGCCAGCAGCTCCCAGGGTAACACTGAAGCTTTCTTT.

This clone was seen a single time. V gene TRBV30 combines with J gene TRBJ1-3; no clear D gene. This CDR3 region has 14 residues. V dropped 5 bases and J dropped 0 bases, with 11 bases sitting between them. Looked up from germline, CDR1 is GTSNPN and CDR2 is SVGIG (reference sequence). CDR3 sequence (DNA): TGTGCCTGGGACCGGTTAGCCTCTGGAAACACCATATATTTT. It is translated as CAWDRLASGNTIYF. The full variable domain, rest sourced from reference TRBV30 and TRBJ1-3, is SQTIHQWPATLVQPVGSPLSLECTVEGTSNPNLYWYRQAAGRGLQLLFYSVGIGQISSEVPQNLSASRPQDRQFILSSKKLLLSDSGFYLCAWDRLASGNTIYFGEGSWLTVV.

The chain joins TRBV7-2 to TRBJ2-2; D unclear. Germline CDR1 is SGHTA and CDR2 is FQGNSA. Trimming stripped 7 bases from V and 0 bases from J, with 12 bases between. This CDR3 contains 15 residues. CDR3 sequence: CASNVWATNTGELFF. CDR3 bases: TGTGCCAGCAACGTGTGGGCAACGAACACCGGGGAGCTGTTTTTT. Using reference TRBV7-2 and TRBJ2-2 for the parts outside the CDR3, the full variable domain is GAGVSQSPSNKVTEKGKDVELRCDPISGHTALYWYRQSLGQGLEFLIYFQGNSAPDKSGLPSDRFSAERTGGSVSTLTIQRTQQEDSAVYLCASNVWATNTGELFFGEGSRLTVL.

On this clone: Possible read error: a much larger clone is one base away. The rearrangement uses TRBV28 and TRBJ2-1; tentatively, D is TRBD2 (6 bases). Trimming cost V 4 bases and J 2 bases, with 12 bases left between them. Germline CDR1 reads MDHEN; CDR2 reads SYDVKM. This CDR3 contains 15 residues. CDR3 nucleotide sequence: TGTGCCAGCAGTTCTAGGGGAGGCCCCTACAATGAGCAGTTCTTC. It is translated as CASSSRGGPYNEQFF.

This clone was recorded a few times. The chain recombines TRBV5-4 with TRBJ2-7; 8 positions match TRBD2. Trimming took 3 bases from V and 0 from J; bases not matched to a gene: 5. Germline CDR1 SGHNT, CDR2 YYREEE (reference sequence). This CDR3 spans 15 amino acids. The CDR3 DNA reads TGTGCCAGCAGCTCCTCTAGCGGGTCCTCCTACGAGCAGTACTTC. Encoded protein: CASSSSSGSSYEQYF.

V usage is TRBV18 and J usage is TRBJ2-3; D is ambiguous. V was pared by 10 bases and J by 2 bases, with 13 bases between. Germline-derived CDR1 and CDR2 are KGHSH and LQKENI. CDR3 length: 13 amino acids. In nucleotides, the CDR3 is TGTGCCAACAACTCAGAGAACACAGATACGCAGTATTTT. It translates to CANNSENTDTQYF. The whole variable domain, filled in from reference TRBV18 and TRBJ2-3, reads NAGVMQNPRHLVRRRGQEARLRCSPMKGHSHVYWYRQLPEEGLKFMVYLQKENIIDESGMPKERFSAEFPKEGPSILRIQQVVRGDSAAYFCANNSENTDTQYFGPGTRLTVL.

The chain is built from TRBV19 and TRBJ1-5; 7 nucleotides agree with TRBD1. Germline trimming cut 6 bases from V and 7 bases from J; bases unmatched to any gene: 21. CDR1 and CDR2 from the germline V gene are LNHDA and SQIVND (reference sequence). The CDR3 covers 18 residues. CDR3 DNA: TGTGCCAGTAGCTCAAAAGTTAAGACAGGGATCGCGGTCCAGCCCCAGCATTTT. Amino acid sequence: CASSSKVKTGIAVQPQHF.

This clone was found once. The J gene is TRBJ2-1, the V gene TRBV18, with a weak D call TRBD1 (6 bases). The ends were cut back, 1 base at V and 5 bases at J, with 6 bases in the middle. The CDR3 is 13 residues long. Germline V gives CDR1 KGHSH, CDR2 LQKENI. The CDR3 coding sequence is TGTGCCAGCTCACCACACAGGGACAATGAGCAGTTCTTC. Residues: CASSPHRDNEQFF.

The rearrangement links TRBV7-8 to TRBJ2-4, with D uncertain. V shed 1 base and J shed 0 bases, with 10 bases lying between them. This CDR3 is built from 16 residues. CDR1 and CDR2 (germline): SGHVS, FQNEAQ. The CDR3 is CASSLERVLAKNIQYF. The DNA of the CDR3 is TGTGCCAGCAGCTTAGAACGGGTACTAGCCAAAAACATTCAGTACTTC.

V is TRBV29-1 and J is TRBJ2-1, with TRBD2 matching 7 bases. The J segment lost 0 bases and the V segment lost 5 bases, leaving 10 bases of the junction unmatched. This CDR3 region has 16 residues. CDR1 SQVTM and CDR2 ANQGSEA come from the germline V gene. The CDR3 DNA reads TGCAGCGTTTTCTCCGGACTAGAAAGCTCCTACAATGAGCAGTTCTTC. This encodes CSVFSGLESSYNEQFF.

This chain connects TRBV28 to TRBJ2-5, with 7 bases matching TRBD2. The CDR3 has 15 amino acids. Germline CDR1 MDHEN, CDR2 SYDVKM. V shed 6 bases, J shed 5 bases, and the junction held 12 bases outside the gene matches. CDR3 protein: CASSTSWGGLETQYF. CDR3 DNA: TGTGCCAGCAGCACCTCCTGGGGGGGGTTGGAGACCCAGTACTTC.

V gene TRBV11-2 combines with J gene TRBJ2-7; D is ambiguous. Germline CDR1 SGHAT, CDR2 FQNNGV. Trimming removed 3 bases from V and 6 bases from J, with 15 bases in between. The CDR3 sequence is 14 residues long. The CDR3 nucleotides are TGTGCCAGCAGCTTGGTGGAGTTTGGGTCCGAGCAGTACTTC. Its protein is CASSLVEFGSEQYF. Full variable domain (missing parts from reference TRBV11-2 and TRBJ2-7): EAGVAQSPRYKIIEKRQSVAFWCNPISGHATLYWYQQILGQGPKLLIQFQNNGVVDDSQLPKDRFSAERLKGVDSTLKIQPAKLEDSAVYLCASSLVEFGSEQYFGPGTRLTVT.

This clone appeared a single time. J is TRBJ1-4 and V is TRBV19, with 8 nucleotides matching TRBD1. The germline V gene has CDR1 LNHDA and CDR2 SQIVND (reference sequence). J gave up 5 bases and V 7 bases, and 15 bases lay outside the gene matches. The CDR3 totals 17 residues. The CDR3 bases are TGTGCCAGTACAACAAGGACAGGGATAAGCGCGAATGAAAAACTGTTTTTT. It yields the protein CASTTRTGISANEKLFF. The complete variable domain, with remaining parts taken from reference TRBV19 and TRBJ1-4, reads DGGITQSPKYLFRKEGQNVTLSCEQNLNHDAMYWYRQDPGQGLRLIYYSQIVNDFQKGDIAEGYSVSREKKESFPLTVTSAQKNPTAFYLCASTTRTGISANEKLFFGSGTQLSVL.

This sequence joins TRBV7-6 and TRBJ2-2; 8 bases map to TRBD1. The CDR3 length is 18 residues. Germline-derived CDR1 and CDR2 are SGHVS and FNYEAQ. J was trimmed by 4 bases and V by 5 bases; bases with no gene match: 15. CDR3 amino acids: CASSPSRTGSISTGELFF. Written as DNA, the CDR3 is TGTGCCAGCAGCCCCTCCCGGACAGGGAGTATTAGCACCGGGGAGCTGTTTTTT. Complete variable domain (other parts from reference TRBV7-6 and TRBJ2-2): GAGVSQSPRYKVTKRGQDVALRCDPISGHVSLYWYRQALGQGPEFLTYFNYEAQQDKSGLPNDRFSAERPEGSISTLTIQRTEQRDSAMYRCASSPSRTGSISTGELFFGEGSRLTVL.

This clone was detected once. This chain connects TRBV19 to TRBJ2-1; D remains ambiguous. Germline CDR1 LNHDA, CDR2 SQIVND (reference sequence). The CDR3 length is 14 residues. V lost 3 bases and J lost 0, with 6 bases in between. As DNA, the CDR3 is TGTGCCAGTAGTATCCAAAGCTCCTACAATGAGCAGTTCTTC. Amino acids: CASSIQSSYNEQFF. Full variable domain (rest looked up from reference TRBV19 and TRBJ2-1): DGGITQSPKYLFRKEGQNVTLSCEQNLNHDAMYWYRQDPGQGLRLIYYSQIVNDFQKGDIAEGYSVSREKKESFPLTVTSAQKNPTAFYLCASSIQSSYNEQFFGPGTRLTVL.

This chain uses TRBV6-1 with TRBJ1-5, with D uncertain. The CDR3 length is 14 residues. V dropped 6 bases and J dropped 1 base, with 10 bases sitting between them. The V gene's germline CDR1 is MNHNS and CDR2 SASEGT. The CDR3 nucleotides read TGTGCCAGCAGGGATAAAGTGAGCAATCAGCCCCAGCATTTT. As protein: CASRDKVSNQPQHF.

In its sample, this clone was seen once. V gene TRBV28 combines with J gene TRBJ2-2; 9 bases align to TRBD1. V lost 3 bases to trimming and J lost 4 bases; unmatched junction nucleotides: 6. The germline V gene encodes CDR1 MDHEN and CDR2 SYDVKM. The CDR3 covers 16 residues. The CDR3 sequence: CASSFPGQGITGELFF. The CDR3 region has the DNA TGTGCCAGCAGTTTCCCTGGACAGGGGATCACCGGGGAGCTGTTTTTT.